Below are 13 T cell receptor beta chains sequenced from a single sample in a study of cytomegalovirus exposure and HLA in healthy donors. The PCR had 60 Vbeta and 13 Jbeta primers. The assay was immunoSEQ multiplex PCR, and TCRdb's table has in-frame clones only and misses some. This table holds some 130,000 clones, about four fifths found once. Material for sequencing was PBMCs. The receptors were gathered from a man under 40 in good health.

The rearrangement joins TRBV9 to TRBJ2-6, with D perhaps TRBD1 (6 bases). The ends were cut back, 0 bases at V and 4 bases at J, with 8 bases in the middle. The CDR3 sequence is 15 residues long. Germline V gene data show CDR1 as SGDLS and CDR2 as YYNGEE. The CDR3 DNA follows: TGTGCCAGCAGCGTAGTAGGGACAGGGGCCAACGTCCTGACTTTC. Encoded protein: CASSVVGTGANVLTF.

The chain is built from TRBV27 and TRBJ2-1; the D gene is possibly TRBD2 (8 bases). Germline V gene data show CDR1 as MNHEY and CDR2 as SMNVEV (reference sequence). The CDR3 is made up of 16 amino acids. V lost 3 bases and J 7 bases, leaving 19 bases between the germline ends. Here the CDR3 DNA reads TGTGCCAGCAGTTTTTCGGGACTAGGGGGCCAAAATGAGCAGTTCTTC. Translating gives CASSFSGLGGQNEQFF.

The chain links TRBV11-3 to TRBJ2-2, with D possibly matching TRBD2 (5 bases). V lost 1 base to trimming and J lost 3 bases, with 12 bases between them. The CDR3 has 16 residues. CDR1 and CDR2 from the germline V gene are SGHNT and YENEEA. The CDR3, as DNA: TGTGCCAGCAGCTTAGCGGTCGGACTCTACACCGGGGAGCTGTTTTTT. Encoded protein: CASSLAVGLYTGELFF.

The gene calls are TRBV6-5 and TRBJ2-3, with 12 bases aligning to TRBD2. V trimming: 5 bases; J trimming: 4 bases; junction bases outside the gene matches: 4. CDR3 size: 15 residues. Germline V lookup: CDR1 MNHEY, CDR2 SVGAGI. This CDR3 reads CASSRTSGTSDTQYF. CDR3 DNA sequence: TGTGCCAGCAGTCGGACTAGCGGGACTTCAGATACGCAGTATTTT.

The chain is built from TRBV29-1 and TRBJ2-7; 9 bases are a match to TRBD1. The CDR3 runs 14 residues. Germline-derived CDR1 and CDR2 are SQVTM and ANQGSEA. Trimming took 6 bases from V and 2 from J; bases not matched to a gene: 8. CDR3 sequence reads: CSVLGQGPTYEQYF. DNA of the CDR3: TGCAGCGTCCTGGGACAGGGACCTACCTACGAGCAGTACTTC.

This rearrangement joins TRBV30 to TRBJ2-1; D gene unclear. V shed 5 bases and J shed 5 bases, with 13 bases lying between them. CDR3 length: 13 residues. Looked up from germline, CDR1 is GTSNPN and CDR2 is SVGIG (reference sequence). The CDR3 DNA reads as TGTGCCTGGCGCCGCGAGGCCAACAATGAGCAGTTCTTC. Protein product: CAWRREANNEQFF.

This chain joins TRBV7-3 and TRBJ1-2; TRBD1 agrees at 8 bases. In germline, CDR1 is SGHTA, CDR2 FQGTGA. CDR3 length: 17 residues. The ends lost 1 base at V and 1 base at J; junction bases unmatched: 8. CDR3: CASSLKGGDRINYGYTF. The CDR3, as DNA: TGTGCCAGCAGCTTAAAGGGGGGGGACAGGATTAACTATGGCTACACCTTC.

This chain uses TRBV7-2 with TRBJ1-2, with D maybe TRBD1 (6 bases). This CDR3 comprises 14 residues. CDR1 is SGHTA and CDR2 is FQGNSA in the germline V gene. Trimming cost V 7 bases and J 5 bases, with 17 bases left between them. The CDR3 protein is CASTLRTASYGYTF. The CDR3 nucleotides are TGTGCCAGCACCCTGAGGACAGCGTCTTATGGCTACACCTTC.

The chain is built from TRBV7-2 and TRBJ2-1; TRBD1 agrees at 10 bases. In germline, CDR1 is SGHTA, CDR2 FQGNSA. V lost 5 bases and J lost 4; bases outside the gene matches: 5. This CDR3 has 15 amino acids. The CDR3 is CASSKGQGGYNEQFF. The DNA of the CDR3 is TGTGCCAGCAGCAAAGGACAGGGGGGTTACAATGAGCAGTTCTTC.

The chain recombines TRBV19 with TRBJ2-3, with 7 bases fitting TRBD2. Germline loops: CDR1 LNHDA, CDR2 SQIVND (reference sequence). This CDR3 is built from 14 residues. J lost 4 bases, V lost 3 bases, and 4 bases had no gene match. The CDR3, as DNA: TGTGCCAGTAGTATGGGCAGCGGGGCAGATACGCAGTATTTT. It yields the protein CASSMGSGADTQYF.

This clone appeared once. The chain links TRBV19 to TRBJ1-5; 10 bases align to TRBD1. The junction had 2 bases not matched to a gene; V was cut back by 1 base and J by 5 bases. Germline V lookup: CDR1 LNHDA, CDR2 SQIVND (reference sequence). The CDR3 consists of 15 residues. The CDR3 sequence: CASSIAGTGDQPQHF. CDR3 nucleotide sequence: TGTGCCAGTAGTATAGCTGGGACAGGGGATCAGCCCCAGCATTTT.

The chain joins TRBV19 to TRBJ2-7, with TRBD2 as a possible D gene (5 bases). Germline lookup yields CDR1 LNHDA and CDR2 SQIVND (reference sequence). V was clipped by 4 bases and J by 3 bases, with 10 bases between them. The CDR3 contains 13 residues. The CDR3, as DNA: TGTGCCAGTAGTACGGACTTGTACTACGAGCAGTACTTC. Its translation is CASSTDLYYEQYF. Complete variable domain (other parts from reference TRBV19 and TRBJ2-7): DGGITQSPKYLFRKEGQNVTLSCEQNLNHDAMYWYRQDPGQGLRLIYYSQIVNDFQKGDIAEGYSVSREKKESFPLTVTSAQKNPTAFYLCASSTDLYYEQYFGPGTRLTVT.

The chain is built from TRBV18 and TRBJ1-5, with D tentatively TRBD1 (6 bases). Per germline, CDR1 KGHSH and CDR2 LQKENI. V lost 3 bases to trimming and J lost 9 bases, with 15 bases between them. This CDR3 has 14 residues. The CDR3 protein is CASSPGQPSGPQHF. In DNA form, the CDR3 reads TGTGCCAGCTCACCTGGACAGCCCTCGGGGCCCCAGCATTTT.